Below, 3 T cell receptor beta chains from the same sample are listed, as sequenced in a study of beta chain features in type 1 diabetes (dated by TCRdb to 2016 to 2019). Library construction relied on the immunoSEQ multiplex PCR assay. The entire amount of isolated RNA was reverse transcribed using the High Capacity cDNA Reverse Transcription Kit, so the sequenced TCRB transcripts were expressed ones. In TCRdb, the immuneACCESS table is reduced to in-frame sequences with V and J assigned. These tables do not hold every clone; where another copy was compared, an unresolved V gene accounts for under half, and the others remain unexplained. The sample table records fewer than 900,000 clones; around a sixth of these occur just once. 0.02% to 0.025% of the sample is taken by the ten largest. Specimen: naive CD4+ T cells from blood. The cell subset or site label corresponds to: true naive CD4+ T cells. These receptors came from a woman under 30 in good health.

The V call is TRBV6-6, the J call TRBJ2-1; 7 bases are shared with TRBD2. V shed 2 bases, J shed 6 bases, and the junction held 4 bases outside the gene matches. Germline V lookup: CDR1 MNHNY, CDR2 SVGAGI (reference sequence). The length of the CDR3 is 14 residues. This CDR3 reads CASSYLTSSNEQFF. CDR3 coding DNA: TGTGCCAGCAGTTACCTGACTAGCAGCAATGAGCAGTTCTTC.

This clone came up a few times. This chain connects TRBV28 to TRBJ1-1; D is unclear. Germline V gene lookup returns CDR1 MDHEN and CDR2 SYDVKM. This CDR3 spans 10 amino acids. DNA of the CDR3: TGTGAGGAGTGGGACACTGAAGCTTTCTTT. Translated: CEEWDTEAFF.

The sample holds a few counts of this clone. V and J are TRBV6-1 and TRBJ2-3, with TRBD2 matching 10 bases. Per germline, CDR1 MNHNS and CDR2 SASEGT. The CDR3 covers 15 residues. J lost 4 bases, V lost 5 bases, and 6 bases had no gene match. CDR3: CASSSLAGGPDTQYF. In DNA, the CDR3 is TGTGCCAGCAGTTCCTTAGCGGGAGGACCAGATACGCAGTATTTT.